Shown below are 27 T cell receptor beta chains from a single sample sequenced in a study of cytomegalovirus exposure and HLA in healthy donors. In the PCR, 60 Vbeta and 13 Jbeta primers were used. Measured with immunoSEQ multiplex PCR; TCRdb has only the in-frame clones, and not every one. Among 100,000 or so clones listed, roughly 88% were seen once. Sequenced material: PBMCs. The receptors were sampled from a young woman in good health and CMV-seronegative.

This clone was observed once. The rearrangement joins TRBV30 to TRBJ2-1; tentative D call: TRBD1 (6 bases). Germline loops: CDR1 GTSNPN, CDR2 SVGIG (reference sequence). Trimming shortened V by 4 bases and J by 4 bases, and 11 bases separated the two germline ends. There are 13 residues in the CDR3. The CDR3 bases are TGTGCCTGGAAAAAGGACAGTTACAATGAGCAGTTCTTC. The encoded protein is CAWKKDSYNEQFF.

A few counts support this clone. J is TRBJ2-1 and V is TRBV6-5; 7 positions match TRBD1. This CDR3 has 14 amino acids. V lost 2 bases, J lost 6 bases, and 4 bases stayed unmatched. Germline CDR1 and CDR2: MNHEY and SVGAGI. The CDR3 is CASSYEQGRNEQFF. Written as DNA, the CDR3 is TGTGCCAGCAGTTACGAACAGGGGCGCAATGAGCAGTTCTTC.

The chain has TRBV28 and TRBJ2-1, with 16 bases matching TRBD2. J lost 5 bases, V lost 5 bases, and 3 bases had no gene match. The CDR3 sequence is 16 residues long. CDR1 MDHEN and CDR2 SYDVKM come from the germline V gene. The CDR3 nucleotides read TGTGCCAGCAGTCCAGGGACTAGCGGGAGGGACAATGAGCAGTTCTTC. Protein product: CASSPGTSGRDNEQFF.

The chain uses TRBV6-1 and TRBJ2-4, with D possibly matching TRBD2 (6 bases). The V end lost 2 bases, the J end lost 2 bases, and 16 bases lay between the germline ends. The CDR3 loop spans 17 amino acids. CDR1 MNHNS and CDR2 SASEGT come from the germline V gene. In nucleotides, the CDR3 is TGTGCCAGCAGTGAACAGGCAGGGAGGCGGCCCAAAAACATTCAGTACTTC. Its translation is CASSEQAGRRPKNIQYF.

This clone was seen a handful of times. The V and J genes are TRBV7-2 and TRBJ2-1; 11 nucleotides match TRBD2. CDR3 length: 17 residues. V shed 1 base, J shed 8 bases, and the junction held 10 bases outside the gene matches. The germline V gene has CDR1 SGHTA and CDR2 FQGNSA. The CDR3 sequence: CASSLVGLAGGAHEQFF. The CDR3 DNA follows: TGTGCCAGCAGCTTAGTAGGGCTAGCGGGAGGAGCCCATGAGCAGTTCTTC.

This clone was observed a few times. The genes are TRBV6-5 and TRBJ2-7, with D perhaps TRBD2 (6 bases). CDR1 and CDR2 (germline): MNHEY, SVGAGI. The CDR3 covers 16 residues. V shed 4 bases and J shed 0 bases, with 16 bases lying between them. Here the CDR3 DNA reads TGTGCCAGCAGTTCCGTTGGCGGGAAGAGCTCCTACGAGCAGTACTTC. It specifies CASSSVGGKSSYEQYF.

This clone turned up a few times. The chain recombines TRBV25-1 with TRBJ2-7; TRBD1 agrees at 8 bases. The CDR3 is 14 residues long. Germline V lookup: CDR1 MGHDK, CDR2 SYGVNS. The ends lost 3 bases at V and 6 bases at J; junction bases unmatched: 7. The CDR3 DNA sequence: TGTGCCAGCAGTGAGTTCAGGGGGCGAGGCGAGCAGTACTTC. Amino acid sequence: CASSEFRGRGEQYF.

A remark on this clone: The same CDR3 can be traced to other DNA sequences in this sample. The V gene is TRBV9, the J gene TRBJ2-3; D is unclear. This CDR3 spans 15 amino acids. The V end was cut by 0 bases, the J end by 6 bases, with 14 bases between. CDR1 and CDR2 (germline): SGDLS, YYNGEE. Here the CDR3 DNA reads TGTGCCAGCAGCGTAGGGGTCGGCGGTCTCGATACGCAGTATTTT. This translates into CASSVGVGGLDTQYF.

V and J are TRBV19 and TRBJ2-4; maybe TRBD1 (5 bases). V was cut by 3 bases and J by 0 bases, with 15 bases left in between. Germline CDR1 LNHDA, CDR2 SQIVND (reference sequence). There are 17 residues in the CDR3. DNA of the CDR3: TGTGCCAGTAGTATCCGACAGCCCAATCTAGCCAAAAACATTCAGTACTTC. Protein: CASSIRQPNLAKNIQYF.

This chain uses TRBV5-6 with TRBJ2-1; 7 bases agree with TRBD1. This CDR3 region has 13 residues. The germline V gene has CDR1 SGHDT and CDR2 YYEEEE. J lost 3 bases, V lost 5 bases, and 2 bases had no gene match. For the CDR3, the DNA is TGTGCCAGCAGTTGGGACAGCTACAATGAGCAGTTCTTC. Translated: CASSWDSYNEQFF.

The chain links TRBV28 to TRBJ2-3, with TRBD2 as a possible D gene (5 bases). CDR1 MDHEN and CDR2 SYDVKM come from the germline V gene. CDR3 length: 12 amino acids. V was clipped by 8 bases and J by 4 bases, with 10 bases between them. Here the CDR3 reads CASHEGADTQYF. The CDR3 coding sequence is TGTGCCAGCCACGAGGGAGCAGATACGCAGTATTTT.

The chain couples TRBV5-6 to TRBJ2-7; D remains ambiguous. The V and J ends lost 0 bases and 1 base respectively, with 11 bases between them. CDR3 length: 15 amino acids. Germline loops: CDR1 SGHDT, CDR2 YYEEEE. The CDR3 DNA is TGTGCCAGCAGCTTGGTGCTCGTCGGTTCCTACGAGCAGTACTTC. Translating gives CASSLVLVGSYEQYF.

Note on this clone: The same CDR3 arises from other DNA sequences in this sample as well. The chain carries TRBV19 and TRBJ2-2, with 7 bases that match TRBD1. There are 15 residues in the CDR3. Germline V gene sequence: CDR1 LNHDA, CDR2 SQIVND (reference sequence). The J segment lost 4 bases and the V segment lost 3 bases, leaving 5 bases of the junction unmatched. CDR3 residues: CASSIDRASTGELFF. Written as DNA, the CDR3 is TGTGCCAGTAGTATCGACAGGGCCAGCACCGGGGAGCTGTTTTTT.

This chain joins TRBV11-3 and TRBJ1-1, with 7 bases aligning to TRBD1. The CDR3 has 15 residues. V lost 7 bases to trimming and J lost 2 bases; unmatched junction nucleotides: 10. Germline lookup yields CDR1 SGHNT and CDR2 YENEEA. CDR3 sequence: CASIAKDRANTEAFF. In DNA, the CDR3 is TGTGCCAGCATCGCGAAAGACAGGGCCAACACTGAAGCTTTCTTT.

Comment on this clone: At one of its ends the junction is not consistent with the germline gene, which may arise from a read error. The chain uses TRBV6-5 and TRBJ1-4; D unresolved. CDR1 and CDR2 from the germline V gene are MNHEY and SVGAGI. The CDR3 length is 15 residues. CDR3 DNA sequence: TGTGCCAGCAGTTACATTGGAGCAACTAATGGAAAACTGTTTTTT. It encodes CASSYIGATNGKLFF.

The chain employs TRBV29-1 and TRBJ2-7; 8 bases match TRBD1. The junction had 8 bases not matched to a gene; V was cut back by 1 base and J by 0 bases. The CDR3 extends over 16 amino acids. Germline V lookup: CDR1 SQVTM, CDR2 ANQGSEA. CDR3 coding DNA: TGCAGCGTTGAAGGGGGCCGACAGGGGAGCTCCTACGAGCAGTACTTC. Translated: CSVEGGRQGSSYEQYF.

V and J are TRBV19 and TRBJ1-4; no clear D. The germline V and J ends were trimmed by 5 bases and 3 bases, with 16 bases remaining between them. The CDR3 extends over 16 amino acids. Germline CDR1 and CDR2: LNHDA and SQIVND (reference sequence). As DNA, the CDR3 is TGTGCCAGTAGTTTCCTCACCTACTCTTCTAATGAAAAACTGTTTTTT. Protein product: CASSFLTYSSNEKLFF. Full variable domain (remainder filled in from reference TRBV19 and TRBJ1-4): DGGITQSPKYLFRKEGQNVTLSCEQNLNHDAMYWYRQDPGQGLRLIYYSQIVNDFQKGDIAEGYSVSREKKESFPLTVTSAQKNPTAFYLCASSFLTYSSNEKLFFGSGTQLSVL.

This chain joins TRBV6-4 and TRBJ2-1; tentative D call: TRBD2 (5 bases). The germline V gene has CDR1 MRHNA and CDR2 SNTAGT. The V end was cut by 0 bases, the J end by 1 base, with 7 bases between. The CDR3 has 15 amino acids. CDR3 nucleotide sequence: TGTGCCAGCAGTGACTCGGGAGATTCCTACAATGAGCAGTTCTTC. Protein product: CASSDSGDSYNEQFF.

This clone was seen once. CDR3 sequence reads: CASSLSFYRDTEAFF. In DNA form, the CDR3 reads TGTGCCAGCAGCTTATCCTTCTACAGGGACACTGAAGCTTTCTTT. The rearrangement joins TRBV11-2 to TRBJ1-1; D is perhaps TRBD1 (6 bases). Germline values: CDR1 SGHAT, CDR2 FQNNGV. V was pared by 2 bases and J by 3 bases, with 13 bases between. CDR3 length: 15 residues.

In DNA, the CDR3 is TGTGCCAGCAGCAAGTTAAGACTTAGGACAGGGGGCAACACCGGGGAGCTGTTTTTT. This sequence encodes CASSKLRLRTGGNTGELFF. This sequence joins TRBV21-1 and TRBJ2-2; the table's D call, TRBD1, was not checked against the DNA. TRBV21-1 is described as a pseudogene. This CDR3 has 19 residues.

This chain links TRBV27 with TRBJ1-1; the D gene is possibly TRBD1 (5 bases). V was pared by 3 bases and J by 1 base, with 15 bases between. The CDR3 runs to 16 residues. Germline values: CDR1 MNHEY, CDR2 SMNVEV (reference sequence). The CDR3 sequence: CASSFRGLIGNTEAFF. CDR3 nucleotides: TGTGCCAGCAGTTTTCGGGGACTAATCGGGAACACTGAAGCTTTCTTT.

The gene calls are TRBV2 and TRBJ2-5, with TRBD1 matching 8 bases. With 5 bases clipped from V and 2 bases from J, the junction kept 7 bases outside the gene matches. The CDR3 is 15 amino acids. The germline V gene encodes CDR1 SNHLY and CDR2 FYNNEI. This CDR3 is CASSRQGNRQETQYF. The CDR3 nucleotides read TGTGCCAGCAGTAGACAGGGGAATCGGCAAGAGACCCAGTACTTC.

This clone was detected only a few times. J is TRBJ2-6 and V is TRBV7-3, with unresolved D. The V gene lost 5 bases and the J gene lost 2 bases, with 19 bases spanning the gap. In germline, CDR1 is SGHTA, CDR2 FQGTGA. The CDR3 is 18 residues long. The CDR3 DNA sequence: TGTGCCAGCAGCCCACAACCAGGTTTAGTCGCTGGGGCCAACGTCCTGACTTTC. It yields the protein CASSPQPGLVAGANVLTF.

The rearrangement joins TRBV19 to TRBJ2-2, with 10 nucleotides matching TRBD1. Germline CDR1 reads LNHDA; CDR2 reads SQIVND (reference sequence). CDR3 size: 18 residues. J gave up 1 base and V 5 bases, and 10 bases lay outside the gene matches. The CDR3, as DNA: TGTGCCAGTAGTTCCGAGGGACAGGGGATGGGGAACACCGGGGAGCTGTTTTTT. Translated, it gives CASSSEGQGMGNTGELFF. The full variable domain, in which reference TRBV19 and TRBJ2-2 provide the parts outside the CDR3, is DGGITQSPKYLFRKEGQNVTLSCEQNLNHDAMYWYRQDPGQGLRLIYYSQIVNDFQKGDIAEGYSVSREKKESFPLTVTSAQKNPTAFYLCASSSEGQGMGNTGELFFGEGSRLTVL.

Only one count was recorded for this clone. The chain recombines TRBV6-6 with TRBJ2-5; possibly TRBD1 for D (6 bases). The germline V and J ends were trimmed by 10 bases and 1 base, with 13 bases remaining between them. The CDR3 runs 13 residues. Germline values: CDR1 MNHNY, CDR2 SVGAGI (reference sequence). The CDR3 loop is CATLRTAQETQYF. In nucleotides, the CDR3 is TGTGCCACCCTTAGGACAGCCCAAGAGACCCAGTACTTC.

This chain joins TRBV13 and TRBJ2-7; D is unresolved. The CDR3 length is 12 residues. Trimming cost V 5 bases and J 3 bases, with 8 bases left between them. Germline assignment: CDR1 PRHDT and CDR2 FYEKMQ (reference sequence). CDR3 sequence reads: CASSPRFYEQYF. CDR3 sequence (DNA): TGTGCCAGCAGCCCCCGTTTCTACGAGCAGTACTTC.

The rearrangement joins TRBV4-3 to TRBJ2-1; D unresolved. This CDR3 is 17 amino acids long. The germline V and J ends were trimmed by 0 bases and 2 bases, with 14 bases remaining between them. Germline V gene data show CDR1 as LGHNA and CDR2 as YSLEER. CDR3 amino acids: CASSQDYALATYNEQFF. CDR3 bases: TGCGCCAGCAGCCAAGATTACGCCCTCGCGACCTACAATGAGCAGTTCTTC.